Listed below are T cell receptor beta chains from one sample, sequenced in a study of blood T cell repertoires in COVID-19. The table came from immunoSEQ multiplex PCR; TCRdb's copy has only in-frame clones and leaves some out. The table shows about 220,000 clones, with under 90% occurring only once. Sequenced: peripheral blood. All receptors derive from a woman in her sixties or seventies who had recovered from COVID-19. The CDR3 runs from the conserved cysteine through the conserved F or W. The D gene is left open where the match is weak. Rows may omit the clone size; those that give it use once, few, many or a size class.

J gene | CDR3 length | V gene | D gene | clone size | CDR3 DNA | CDR3 protein
TRBJ2-5 | 15 | TRBV11-2 | TRBD2 | - | TGTGCCAGCAGCTTTGGTAGCGGGGGAGAGGGGACCCAGTACTTC | CASSFGSGGEGTQYF
TRBJ2-3 | 15 | TRBV11-3 | - | once | TGTGCCAGCAGCACTGGACAGTCCAACACAGATACGCAGTATTTT | CASSTGQSNTDTQYF
TRBJ2-7 | 13 | TRBV12-3/TRBV12-4 | TRBD1 | - | TGTGCCAGCCTTAAGACAGGGGGCTACGAGCAGTACTTC | CASLKTGGYEQYF
TRBJ1-4 | 12 | TRBV27 | - | - | TGTGCCAGCAGTTTCCAGGGTGAAAAACTGTTTTTT | CASSFQGEKLFF
TRBJ2-7 | 13 | TRBV7-2 | - | few | TGTGCCAGCAGCTGGACCCGGGGCTACGAGCAGTACTTC | CASSWTRGYEQYF
TRBJ2-7 | 16 | TRBV9 | TRBD1 | - | TGTGCCAGCAGCGTGGCCGGGACAGGGGGCATTTACGAGCAGTACTTC | CASSVAGTGGIYEQYF
TRBJ1-3 | 18 | TRBV4-2 | - | - | TGTGCCAGCAGCCAAGAGATGATGGCGGAAAACTCTGGAAACACCATATATTTT | CASSQEMMAENSGNTIYF
TRBJ2-3 | 16 | TRBV6-2/TRBV6-3 | - | - | TGTGCCAGCAGTTCCGATAGCGGTTTCGGCACAGATACGCAGTATTTT | CASSSDSGFGTDTQYF
TRBJ2-7 | 15 | TRBV30 | - | - | TGTGCCTGGAGTGCTCAGGACAGCAATTTTTACGAGCAGTACTTC | CAWSAQDSNFYEQYF
TRBJ2-7 | 13 | TRBV6-2/TRBV6-3 | - | - | TGTGCCAGCAGTTACCTGAGGGTCAACGAGCAGTACTTC | CASSYLRVNEQYF
TRBJ2-3 | 15 | TRBV5-1 | - | - | TGCGCCAGCAGCTTGGAGGGCAGGGCTGGAGATACGCAGTATTTT | CASSLEGRAGDTQYF
TRBJ2-4 | 16 | TRBV5-1 | - | - | TGCGCCAGCAGCTTAGCCGGGTTGCGGTTTGGAAACATTCAGTACTTC | CASSLAGLRFGNIQYF
TRBJ2-3 | 14 | TRBV5-1 | - | - | TGCGCCAGCAGCTTGGCCGGGTATGAAGATACGCAGTATTTT | CASSLAGYEDTQYF
TRBJ1-1 | 13 | TRBV10-3 | - | - | TGTGCCATTGGACAGACTATTTACACTGAAGCTTTCTTT | CAIGQTIYTEAFF
TRBJ2-7 | 13 | TRBV30 | - | - | TGTGCCTCGGGAGCCGGGTCGGACTACGAGCAGTACTTC | CASGAGSDYEQYF
TRBJ1-1 | 12 | TRBV4-1 | - | - | TGCGCCAGCAGCCAATCAGGGACTGAAGCTTTCTTT | CASSQSGTEAFF
TRBJ2-5 | 15 | TRBV5-6 | - | - | TGTGCCAGCAGCGCGACCTACAGGGTAGAAGAGACCCAGTACTTC | CASSATYRVEETQYF
TRBJ1-2 | 17 | TRBV4-3 | - | few | TGCGCCAGCAGCAATGAAATTACAGGGTCCCTAAACTATGGCTACACCTTC | CASSNEITGSLNYGYTF
TRBJ1-2 | 15 | TRBV16 | TRBD1 | - | TGTGCCAGCAGCCGCGGTCACAGGGGGAGCCCAGGCTACACCTTC | CASSRGHRGSPGYTF
TRBJ2-2 | 16 | TRBV5-1 | - | - | TGCGCCAGCAGCTTAGGGGCTTCGGGGAACACCGGGGAGCTGTTTTTT | CASSLGASGNTGELFF
TRBJ2-6 | 20 | TRBV3-1/TRBV3-2 | TRBD1 | - | TGTGCCAGCAGCCAAGATTGGGACCAATTCAGGGGGCTTGGGGCCAACGTCCTGACTTTC | CASSQDWDQFRGLGANVLTF
TRBJ2-5 | 19 | TRBV7-3 | - | - | TGTGCCAGCAGCTTACAGGGTCCAAGTTTTGTACCCCCTCAAGAGACCCAGTACTTC | CASSLQGPSFVPPQETQYF
TRBJ2-1 | 15 | TRBV9 | - | once | TGTGCCAGCAGCCCAGGAGGAAGGCCTTACAATGAGCAGTTCTTC | CASSPGGRPYNEQFF
TRBJ2-3 | 13 | TRBV6-4 | - | - | TGTGCCAGCAGTGTGGTGGGCTCTGATACGCAGTATTTT | CASSVVGSDTQYF
TRBJ2-1 | 14 | TRBV11-2 | - | - | TGTGCCAGCAGAACAGGATTCTCCTACAATGAGCAGTTCTTC | CASRTGFSYNEQFF
TRBJ2-1 | 17 | TRBV28 | TRBD1 | few | TGTGCCAGCAGAATAACAGGGGGCGGGCGTACCTACAATGAGCAGTTCTTC | CASRITGGGRTYNEQFF
TRBJ2-3 | 16 | TRBV7-2 | - | - | TGTGCCAGCAGCTCTCACAGAACCATAACGTCAGATACGCAGTATTTT | CASSSHRTITSDTQYF
TRBJ2-5 | 13 | TRBV5-4 | - | - | TGTGCCAGCAGCTTGGAGCCTGAAGAGACCCAGTACTTC | CASSLEPEETQYF
TRBJ1-1 | 14 | TRBV5-4 | - | - | TGTGCCAGCAGCTTACCTTTAGCTCGGGCTGAAGCTTTCTTT | CASSLPLARAEAFF
TRBJ1-1 | 10 | TRBV12-3/TRBV12-4 | - | - | TGTGCCAGCAGCAGCGGTGAAGCTTTCTTT | CASSSGEAFF
TRBJ1-5 | 15 | TRBV2 | - | - | TGTGCCAGCAGTGATAGGCAGGGTGGGTATCAGCCCCAGCATTTT | CASSDRQGGYQPQHF
TRBJ2-3 | 11 | TRBV29-1 | - | - | TGCAGCGGCGGGGTAGGAGATACGCAGTATTTT | CSGGVGDTQYF
TRBJ1-2 | 15 | TRBV11-1 | TRBD1 | once | TGTGCCAGCAGCCCCGGGACAGGGGCGTGGTATGGCTACACCTTC | CASSPGTGAWYGYTF
TRBJ1-2 | 13 | TRBV3-1/TRBV3-2 | TRBD1 | - | TGTGCCAGCTACCGGGCAGGGGGCGGCGGCTACACCTTC | CASYRAGGGGYTF
TRBJ2-2 | 17 | TRBV24-1 | - | - | TGTGCCACCAGTGATTCACCAATAGGTGGGCAGGTCGGGGAGCTGTTTTTT | CATSDSPIGGQVGELFF
TRBJ2-1 | 15 | TRBV5-1 | - | - | TGCGCCAGCAGGTGGGCGAGCGGGCCGTACAATGAGCAGTTCTTC | CASRWASGPYNEQFF
TRBJ1-1 | 14 | TRBV18 | - | - | TGTGCCAGCTCACCACCTTGGAGCGTCTCTGAAGCTTTCTTT | CASSPPWSVSEAFF
TRBJ1-6 | 15 | TRBV19 | - | - | TGTGCCAGTCGTCAGGGTCCGAAAGATAATTCACCCCTCCACTTT | CASRQGPKDNSPLHF
TRBJ1-1 | 14 | TRBV5-1 | - | - | TGCGCCACCTCGCATGCGGGGGGAAACACTGAAGCTTTCTTT | CATSHAGGNTEAFF
TRBJ1-1 | 14 | TRBV27 | - | - | TGTGCCAGCAGTTTATTAGGGAGTAAGACTGAAGCTTTCTTT | CASSLLGSKTEAFF
TRBJ2-1 | 16 | TRBV7-9 | TRBD2 | - | TGTGCCAGCAGCTTAGGCGGGGGTCTTGCCTACAATGAGCAGTTCTTC | CASSLGGGLAYNEQFF
TRBJ2-5 | 12 | TRBV12-3/TRBV12-4 | - | few | TGTGCCAGCAGTATTCGGGGTGAGACCCAGTACTTC | CASSIRGETQYF
TRBJ1-1 | 16 | TRBV11-2 | - | - | TGTGCCAGCAGCCATCTCGCGGGGGGATGGAGCACTGAAGCTTTCTTT | CASSHLAGGWSTEAFF
TRBJ2-1 | 14 | TRBV7-9 | - | - | TGTGCCAGCAGCTTAGTTCGGGGTGACAATGAGCAGTTCTTC | CASSLVRGDNEQFF
TRBJ2-7 | 15 | TRBV6-5 | - | - | TGTGCCAGCGCCAGGAGCAGTGGGGCGTCCTACGAGCAGTACTTC | CASARSSGASYEQYF
TRBJ2-7 | 17 | TRBV5-4 | - | - | TGTGCCAGCAGCTTGGCCGTCGCCCCAGGGCCCTCCTACGAGCAGTACTTC | CASSLAVAPGPSYEQYF
TRBJ2-5 | 12 | TRBV3-1/TRBV3-2 | - | - | TGTGCCAGCAGCCATCGGGTGGAGACCCAGTACTTC | CASSHRVETQYF
TRBJ2-7 | 15 | TRBV3-1/TRBV3-2 | TRBD2 | - | TGTGCCAGCAGCCATACCGGGACTAGGGGTCGCGAGCAGTACTTC | CASSHTGTRGREQYF
TRBJ1-2 | 16 | TRBV4-1 | TRBD1 | - | TGCGCCAGCAGCCAAGTTATTCGGACAGGGACATATGGCTACACCTTC | CASSQVIRTGTYGYTF
TRBJ2-2 | 15 | TRBV6-5 | TRBD1 | - | TGTGCCAGCAGAGGGGACAGCCCTTCCACCGGGGAGCTGTTTTTT | CASRGDSPSTGELFF
TRBJ2-3 | 18 | TRBV7-2 | TRBD2 | - | TGTGCCAGCAGCTTAATCCTAGCGGTTCTCACCGGGACAGATACGCAGTATTTT | CASSLILAVLTGTDTQYF
TRBJ1-2 | 12 | TRBV2 | TRBD1 | - | TGTGCCAGCACGGGACAGACCTATGGCTACACCTTC | CASTGQTYGYTF